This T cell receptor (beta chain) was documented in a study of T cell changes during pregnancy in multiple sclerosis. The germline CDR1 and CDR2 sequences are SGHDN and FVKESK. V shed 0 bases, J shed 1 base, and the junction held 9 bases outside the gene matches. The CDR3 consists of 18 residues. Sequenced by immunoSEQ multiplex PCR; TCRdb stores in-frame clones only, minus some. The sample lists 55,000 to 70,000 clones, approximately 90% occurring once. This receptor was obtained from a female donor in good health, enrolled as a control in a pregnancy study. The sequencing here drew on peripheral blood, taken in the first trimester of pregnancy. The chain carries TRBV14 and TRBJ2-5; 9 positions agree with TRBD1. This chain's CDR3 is CASSQDGTGQGVQETQYF. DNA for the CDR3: TGTGCCAGCAGCCAAGATGGGACAGGGCAAGGGGTCCAAGAGACCCAGTACTTC.